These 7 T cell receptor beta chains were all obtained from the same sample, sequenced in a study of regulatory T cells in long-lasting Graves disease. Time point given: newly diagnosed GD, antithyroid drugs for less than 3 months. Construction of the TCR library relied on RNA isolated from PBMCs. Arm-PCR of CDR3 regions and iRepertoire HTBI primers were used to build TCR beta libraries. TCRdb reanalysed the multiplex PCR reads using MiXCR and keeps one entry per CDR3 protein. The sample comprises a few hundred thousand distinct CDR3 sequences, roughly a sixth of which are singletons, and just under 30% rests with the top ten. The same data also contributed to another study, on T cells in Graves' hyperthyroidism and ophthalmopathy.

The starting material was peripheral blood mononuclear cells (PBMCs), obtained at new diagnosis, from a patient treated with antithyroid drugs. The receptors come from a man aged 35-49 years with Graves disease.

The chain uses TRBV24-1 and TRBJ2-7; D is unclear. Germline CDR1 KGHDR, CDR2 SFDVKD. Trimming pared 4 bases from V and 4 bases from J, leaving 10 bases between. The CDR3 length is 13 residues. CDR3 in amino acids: CATSEPPGYEQYF. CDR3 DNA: TGTGCCACCAGTGAGCCTCCAGGATACGAGCAGTACTTC.

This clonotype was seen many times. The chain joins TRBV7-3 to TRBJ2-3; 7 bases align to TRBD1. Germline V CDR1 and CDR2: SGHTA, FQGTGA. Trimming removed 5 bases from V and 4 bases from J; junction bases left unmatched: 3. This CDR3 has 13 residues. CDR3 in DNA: TGTGCCAGCAGCCCGCAGGGGGCAGATACGCAGTATTTT. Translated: CASSPQGADTQYF.

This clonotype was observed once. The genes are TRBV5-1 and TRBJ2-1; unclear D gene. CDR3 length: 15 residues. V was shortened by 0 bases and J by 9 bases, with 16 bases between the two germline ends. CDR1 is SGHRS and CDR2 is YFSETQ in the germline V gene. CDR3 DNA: TGCGCCAGCAGCTTGGGGTACCCACTTAGTATTGAGCAGTTCTTC. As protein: CASSLGYPLSIEQFF.

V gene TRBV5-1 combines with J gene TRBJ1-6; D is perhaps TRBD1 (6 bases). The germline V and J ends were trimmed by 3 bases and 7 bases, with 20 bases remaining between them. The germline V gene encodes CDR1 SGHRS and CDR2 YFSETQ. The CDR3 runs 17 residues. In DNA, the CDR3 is TGCGCCAGCAGCTCGAACAGAAGAACCACAGGGAATTCACCCCTCCACTTT. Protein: CASSSNRRTTGNSPLHF.

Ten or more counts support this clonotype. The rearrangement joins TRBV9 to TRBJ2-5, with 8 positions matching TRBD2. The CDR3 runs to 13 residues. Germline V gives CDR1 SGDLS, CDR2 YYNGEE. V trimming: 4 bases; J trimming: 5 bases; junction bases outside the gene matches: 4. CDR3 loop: CASSRGGSETQYF. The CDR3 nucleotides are TGTGCCAGCAGCCGGGGGGGGTCGGAGACCCAGTACTTC.

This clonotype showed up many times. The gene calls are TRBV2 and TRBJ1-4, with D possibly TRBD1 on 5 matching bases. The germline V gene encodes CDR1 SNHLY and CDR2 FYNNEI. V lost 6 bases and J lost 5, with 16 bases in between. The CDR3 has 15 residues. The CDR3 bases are TGTGCCAGCAGAGATCCGGGGGGACTAAATGAAAAACTGTTTTTT. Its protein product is CASRDPGGLNEKLFF.

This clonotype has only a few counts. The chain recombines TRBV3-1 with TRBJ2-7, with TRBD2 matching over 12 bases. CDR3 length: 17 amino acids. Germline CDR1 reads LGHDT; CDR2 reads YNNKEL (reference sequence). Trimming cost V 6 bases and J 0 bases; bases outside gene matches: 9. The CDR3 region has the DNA TGTGCCAGCAGTACGGGACTAGCGGGTCGAAGCTCCTACGAGCAGTACTTC. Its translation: CASSTGLAGRSSYEQYF.